The 20 T cell receptor beta chains below all came from one sample that was sequenced in a study of T cell responses to AZD1222 COVID-19 vaccine. Some clones are missing from TCRdb's copy, which holds only in-frame ones; the method was immunoSEQ multiplex PCR. The data contain 180,000 or so clones, more than 85% of them seen just once; the ten biggest clones take up about 4%. The sequenced sample was peripheral blood, obtained on day 0 of AZD1222 vaccination. These receptors came from an adult in good health.

The chain recombines TRBV5-4 with TRBJ1-2, with D uncertain. The V end was cut by 2 bases, the J end by 2 bases, with 13 bases between. CDR3 length: 15 amino acids. Germline-derived CDR1 and CDR2 are SGHNT and YYREEE (reference sequence). For the CDR3, the DNA is TGTGCCAGCAGCTTTATCGGGAGACCGAACTATGGCTACACCTTC. Translation: CASSFIGRPNYGYTF.

This chain links TRBV6-5 with TRBJ1-6; the match to TRBD1 covers 7 bases. V dropped 2 bases and J dropped 6; count of bases not matched to a gene: 4. The CDR3 is 15 residues long. The germline V gene has CDR1 MNHEY and CDR2 SVGAGI. The CDR3 DNA follows: TGTGCCAGCAGTTACGAGGGGGCGCGTAATTCACCCCTCCACTTT. Its translation is CASSYEGARNSPLHF.

The chain links TRBV5-5 to TRBJ1-1; D is possibly TRBD1 (6 bases). The V gene's germline CDR1 is SGHKS and CDR2 YYEKEE (reference sequence). The V end was cut by 4 bases, the J end by 2 bases, with 9 bases between. This CDR3 contains 13 residues. CDR3 in DNA: TGTGCCAGCAGCCCCAGGGGAAACACTGAAGCTTTCTTT. This encodes CASSPRGNTEAFF.

The V gene is TRBV7-9, the J gene TRBJ1-6; the D is unclear. The germline CDR1 and CDR2 sequences are SEHNR and FQNEAQ (reference sequence). V was clipped by 1 base and J by 7 bases, with 8 bases between them. This CDR3 is built from 14 residues. CDR3 in DNA: TGTGCCAGCAGCTTAGGCGGTTTCAATTCACCCCTCCACTTT. This translates into CASSLGGFNSPLHF.

The rearrangement uses TRBV15 and TRBJ2-1, with D perhaps matching TRBD2 (7 bases). V was trimmed by 2 bases and J by 1 base, leaving 24 bases between them. CDR1 is LNHNV and CDR2 is YYDKDF in the germline V gene (reference sequence). This CDR3 comprises 20 residues. This CDR3 is CATSRTHLGRERGSYNEQFF. CDR3 DNA sequence: TGTGCCACCAGCAGAACTCATTTGGGGCGGGAGAGGGGGTCCTACAATGAGCAGTTCTTC.

This clone occurred once. The chain employs TRBV3-1 (or the pseudogene TRBV3-2) and TRBJ1-4; TRBD1 matches 7 bases. J was trimmed by 10 bases and V by 2 bases; bases with no gene match: 16. The CDR3 has 17 amino acids. The germline V gene has CDR1 LGHDT and CDR2 YNNKEL (reference sequence). The CDR3 DNA reads TGTGCCAGCAGCCAATTAATTACCCGGGACAGTAAGTCAAAACTGTTTTTT. Its protein product is CASSQLITRDSKSKLFF.

The chain joins TRBV28 to TRBJ1-2; D is possibly TRBD1 (5 bases). The CDR3 is 12 amino acids. Germline V gene lookup returns CDR1 MDHEN and CDR2 SYDVKM. V lost 9 bases and J 6 bases, leaving 14 bases between the germline ends. The CDR3 spells CASTRGVDGYTF. Here the CDR3 DNA reads TGTGCCAGTACAAGGGGTGTCGATGGCTACACCTTC.

This sequence joins TRBV27 and TRBJ1-1, with unresolved D. The CDR3 loop spans 13 amino acids. Trimming took 8 bases from V and 0 from J, leaving 10 bases between them. The germline gives CDR1 MNHEY, CDR2 SMNVEV (reference sequence). The CDR3 DNA is TGTGCCAGCGGTTCGATCATGAACACTGAAGCTTTCTTT. Protein sequence: CASGSIMNTEAFF.

The chain recombines TRBV6-2 or TRBV6-3 with TRBJ1-2, with TRBD1 as a possible D gene (6 bases). CDR1 and CDR2 from the germline V gene are MNHEY and SVGEGT. The V and J ends lost 4 bases and 0 bases respectively, with 6 bases between them. The CDR3 contains 13 residues. The CDR3 sequence is CASSWTANYGYTF. The CDR3 DNA follows: TGTGCCAGCAGTTGGACAGCTAACTATGGCTACACCTTC.

The chain has TRBV5-1 and TRBJ1-1, with D tentatively TRBD1 (5 bases). The germline CDR1 and CDR2 sequences are SGHRS and YFSETQ. The CDR3 loop spans 15 amino acids. V lost 0 bases and J 6 bases, leaving 15 bases between the germline ends. The CDR3 DNA is TGCGCCAGCAGCTTGGACAGGCCTGGGTCTGCTGAAGCTTTCTTT. Translating it yields CASSLDRPGSAEAFF. The full variable domain, completed using reference TRBV5-1 and TRBJ1-1, is KAGVTQTPRYLIKTRGQQVTLSCSPISGHRSVSWYQQTPGQGLQFLFEYFSETQRNKGNFPGRFSGRQFSNSRSEMNVSTLELGDSALYLCASSLDRPGSAEAFFGQGTRLTVV.

This CDR3 reads CASSSSPTGGWTEAFF. Written as DNA, the CDR3 is TGTGCCAGCAGCAGTTCCCCGACAGGCGGTTGGACTGAAGCTTTCTTT. The J gene is TRBJ1-1, the V gene TRBV5-5, with a weak D call TRBD1 (6 bases). Trimming took off 4 bases at V and 5 bases at J, with 21 bases between the two ends. The CDR3 is 16 residues long. CDR1 is SGHKS, CDR2 YYEKEE, per germline (reference sequence).

The CDR3 DNA reads as TGTGCCACCAGTGAGGGCAGGGGCAACGAGCAGTACTTC. This translates into CATSEGRGNEQYF. This chain links TRBV24-1 with TRBJ2-7; D may be TRBD1 (6 bases). With 4 bases removed from V and 5 bases from J, the gap between germline ends came to 11 bases. The length of the CDR3 is 13 residues. CDR1 and CDR2 (germline): KGHDR, SFDVKD.

Here the CDR3 reads CASSPGTLGAEAFF. The CDR3 bases are TGTGCCAGCAGTCCGGGTACGCTAGGGGCTGAAGCTTTCTTT. The chain has TRBV6-5 and TRBJ1-1, with D perhaps TRBD1 (5 bases). Trimming pared 5 bases from V and 6 bases from J, leaving 16 bases between. There are 14 residues in the CDR3. The germline gives CDR1 MNHEY, CDR2 SVGAGI.

This rearrangement joins TRBV5-4 to TRBJ1-1, with 7 bases lining up with TRBD1. Trimming cost V 0 bases and J 1 base; bases outside gene matches: 6. The CDR3 spans 16 residues. The germline CDR1 and CDR2 sequences are SGHNT and YYREEE (reference sequence). The CDR3 coding sequence is TGTGCCAGCAGCTTGGCCATTCCAGGGGGGAACACTGAAGCTTTCTTT. This sequence encodes CASSLAIPGGNTEAFF.

V usage is TRBV19 and J usage is TRBJ2-1; TRBD1 matches at 8 bases. CDR1 is LNHDA and CDR2 is SQIVND in the germline V gene (reference sequence). The V and J ends lost 6 bases and 6 bases, in that order; junction bases with no gene match: 10. The CDR3 has 15 amino acids. The DNA for the CDR3 is TGTGCCAGTAGCCCGACAGGGGCGGATGTCAATGAGCAGTTCTTC. Amino acid sequence: CASSPTGADVNEQFF.

V gene TRBV7-9 combines with J gene TRBJ1-2, with D perhaps matching TRBD1 (5 bases). CDR1 is SEHNR, CDR2 FQNEAQ, per germline (reference sequence). This CDR3 comprises 15 residues. V was shortened by 1 base and J by 1 base, with 10 bases between the two germline ends. The CDR3: CASSLGGTGNYGYTF. DNA for the CDR3: TGTGCCAGCAGCTTAGGGGGGACGGGTAACTATGGCTACACCTTC.

This chain connects TRBV5-4 to TRBJ2-5; 9 bases fit TRBD1. J gave up 5 bases and V 0 bases, and 5 bases lay outside the gene matches. Germline values: CDR1 SGHNT, CDR2 YYREEE (reference sequence). CDR3 size: 15 residues. The CDR3 protein is CASSLGGQGRETQYF. DNA of the CDR3: TGTGCCAGCAGCTTGGGGGGACAGGGTAGGGAGACCCAGTACTTC.

V gene TRBV18 combines with J gene TRBJ1-1; no clear D. CDR3 size: 13 residues. V was shortened by 3 bases and J by 6 bases, with 11 bases between the two germline ends. The germline V gene has CDR1 KGHSH and CDR2 LQKENI. CDR3 in amino acids: CASSPGKHAEAFF. The CDR3 DNA is TGTGCCAGCTCACCCGGTAAACACGCTGAAGCTTTCTTT.

J is TRBJ2-7 and V is TRBV27, with TRBD1 identical over 7 bases. There are 14 residues in the CDR3. Germline V gene lookup returns CDR1 MNHEY and CDR2 SMNVEV (reference sequence). The V and J ends lost 5 bases and 6 bases, in that order; junction bases with no gene match: 10. CDR3 DNA: TGTGCCAGCAGTCCCGGGACAGTCCTTTCCGAGCAGTACTTC. Amino acids: CASSPGTVLSEQYF.

The chain joins TRBV5-1 to TRBJ1-2; 7 bases line up with TRBD1. The CDR3 spans 13 residues. Unmatched junction bases numbered 10, after V lost 4 bases and J lost 10 bases. Germline CDR1 is SGHRS and CDR2 is YFSETQ. The CDR3 coding sequence is TGCGCCAGCAGCCCGGGACAGTTACTTTTCTACACCTTC. The encoded protein is CASSPGQLLFYTF.